Here is one T cell receptor beta chain with its context. The antigen is not known. In the PCR, 60 Vbeta and 13 Jbeta primers were used. The repertoire was sequenced with immunoSEQ multiplex PCR; TCRdb's copy has only in-frame clones and lacks some. The sample lists a few hundred thousand clones, 70% to 90% occurring once. The sample is drawn from a study of cytomegalovirus exposure and HLA in healthy donors. The study, taken as a whole, reports: Cytomegalovirus status, reportedly, was diagnosed with high specificity and sensitivity by the classifier.

CDR1 is MGHRA, CDR2 YSYEKL, per germline. This CDR3 contains 13 residues. V gave up 6 bases and J gave up 4 bases, with 11 bases separating them. V is TRBV4-1 and J is TRBJ2-3; D is ambiguous. The origin of this receptor is a woman between 55 and 75 years old in good health and CMV-seropositive. Sequencing input: PBMCs. CDR3 in DNA: TGCGCCAGCAGGCAAAATGCGGCAGATACGCAGTATTTT. Translated: CASRQNAADTQYF.